Presented here are 6 T cell receptor beta chains from one specimen sequenced in a study of T cells in Graves' hyperthyroidism and ophthalmopathy. RNA transcripts gave rise to amplified TCR beta CDR3 regions. The primer set for the first-round RT-PCR of the TCR CDR3 was HTBI. TCRdb independently ran MiXCR on the multiplex PCR reads; one entry per CDR3 protein. The data hold fewer than 850,000 distinct CDR3 sequences, with roughly a sixth observed a single time. The sequenced sample was blood. These receptors originate from a man aged 45-65 years with Graves' hyperthyroidism.

In its sample, this clonotype was seen many times. CDR3 sequence: CASSQVRNTGELFF. DNA for the CDR3: TGCGCCAGCAGCCAAGTGCGGAACACCGGGGAGCTGTTTTTT. The J gene is TRBJ2-2, the V gene TRBV4-1; D not certain. V lost 1 base, J lost 1 base, and 4 bases lay in between. This CDR3 is built from 14 residues. Germline V gene data show CDR1 as MGHRA and CDR2 as YSYEKL.

This clonotype was observed a few times. The DNA for the CDR3 is TGTGCCAGCAGTCCCTGGTTGGGGGGCACTGAAGCTTTCTTT. Translating gives CASSPWLGGTEAFF. The J gene is TRBJ1-1, the V gene TRBV27; D is possibly TRBD1 (5 bases). Trimming removed 5 bases from V and 4 bases from J, with 14 bases in between. CDR3 length: 14 amino acids. Germline V gives CDR1 MNHEY, CDR2 SMNVEV (reference sequence).

At least ten counts were recorded for this clonotype. V usage is TRBV12-3 or TRBV12-4 and J usage is TRBJ2-1; D unclear. This CDR3 region has 13 residues. V was clipped by 1 base and J by 12 bases, with 13 bases between them. The chain's CDR3 is CASSLEHLKVQFF. CDR3 DNA sequence: TGTGCCAGCAGTTTAGAGCACTTAAAAGTGCAGTTCTTC.

The chain couples TRBV3-1 to TRBJ2-3; TRBD2 matches at 13 bases. The CDR3 loop spans 20 amino acids. Trimming removed 3 bases from V and 4 bases from J; junction bases left unmatched: 16. Germline V CDR1 and CDR2: LGHDT, YNNKEL (reference sequence). The CDR3 nucleotides are TGTGCCAGCAGCCACCCCAGCCGGACTAGCGGGAGCCGGCTGGCAGATACGCAGTATTTT. Its protein product is CASSHPSRTSGSRLADTQYF.

This clonotype was counted between two and nine times. CDR3 sequence: CSARPVAGETTYEQYF. The CDR3 bases are TGCAGTGCTAGGCCGGTAGCGGGGGAAACAACCTACGAGCAGTACTTC. V is TRBV20-1 and J is TRBJ2-7, with TRBD2 matching over 9 bases. The V segment lost 3 bases and the J segment 2 bases; nucleotides outside the gene matches: 11. The CDR3 extends over 16 amino acids. Germline loops: CDR1 DFQATT, CDR2 SNEGSKA (reference sequence).

V and J are TRBV27 and TRBJ2-5; 10 bases agree with TRBD1. Germline values: CDR1 MNHEY, CDR2 SMNVEV (reference sequence). The CDR3 is made up of 15 amino acids. The trim removed 2 bases at V and 3 bases at J, leaving 3 bases unmatched. The CDR3 protein is CASSLLGQGEETQYF. The CDR3 DNA reads TGTGCCAGCAGTTTACTCGGACAGGGGGAAGAGACCCAGTACTTC.